This is a list of T cell receptor beta chains from one sample in a study of cytomegalovirus exposure and HLA in healthy donors. Only in-frame clones appear in the TCRdb table, and some are missing; sequencing was by immunoSEQ multiplex PCR. This table holds more than 150,000 clones, approximately 82% found once. Sequencing was performed on PBMCs. The receptors stem from a woman between 18 and 29 years old in good health and CMV-seropositive. Both conserved end residues are part of each CDR3. The D gene is left open where the match is weak. Where a row states a size, it is once, few, many or the class of an expanded clone; other rows omit it.

>TRBD1|-|TRBJ1-1|TRBV6-5
CASSYSQGGSEAFF
TGTGCCAGCAGTTACTCGCAGGGGGGCTCTGAAGCTTTCTTT
>TRBD1|-|TRBJ2-5|TRBV6-1
CASSEPYRGIETQYF
TGTGCCAGCAGTGAACCCTACAGGGGGATCGAGACCCAGTACTTC
>TRBD2|once|TRBJ2-7|TRBV5-1
CASSFIAGGGGAYEQYF
TGCGCCAGCAGCTTCATTGCTGGGGGCGGGGGGGCGTACGAGCAGTACTTC
>-|-|TRBJ2-1|TRBV27
CASRLGGAYNEQFF
TGTGCCAGCAGGTTGGGCGGGGCATACAATGAGCAGTTCTTC
>-|few|TRBJ1-2|TRBV11-3
CASSLQSAEANYGYTF
TGTGCCAGCAGCTTACAAAGCGCGGAAGCTAACTATGGCTACACCTTC
>TRBD2|-|TRBJ2-5|TRBV19
CASRDRGGRETQYF
TGTGCCAGTAGGGACCGGGGGGGCCGAGAGACCCAGTACTTC
>TRBD1|once|TRBJ1-2|TRBV28
CASTLQGALTYGYTF
TGTGCCAGCACCTTACAGGGGGCTCTTACCTATGGCTACACCTTC
>-|once|TRBJ1-6|TRBV30
CAWRDNNNSPLHF
TGTGCCTGGCGGGACAACAATAATTCACCCCTCCACTTT
>-|-|TRBJ2-3|TRBV7-9
CASSLSTDVADTQYF
TGTGCCAGCAGCCTTAGTACAGATGTGGCAGATACGCAGTATTTT
>-|once|TRBJ2-5|TRBV4-3
CASSQVATGTQYF
TGCGCCAGCAGCCAAGTGGCAACGGGGACCCAGTACTTC
>TRBD2|-|TRBJ2-1|TRBV7-3
CASSLLAGGYSYNEQFF
TGTGCCAGCAGCTTGTTAGCGGGGGGTTACTCCTACAATGAGCAGTTCTTC
>-|-|TRBJ1-1|TRBV5-6
CASSPHLVRNTEAFF
TGTGCCAGCAGCCCCCACTTAGTGAGGAACACTGAAGCTTTCTTT
>TRBD2|-|TRBJ2-2|TRBV4-3
CASSQDLAGFTGELFF
TGCGCCAGCAGCCAAGATCTAGCGGGGTTTACCGGGGAGCTGTTTTTT
>-|-|TRBJ2-5|TRBV6-5
CASSYSRQQETQYF
TGTGCCAGCAGTTACTCGAGACAGCAAGAGACCCAGTACTTC
>TRBD1|-|TRBJ1-6|TRBV6-6
CASSLSGQVNSPLHF
TGTGCCAGCAGTCTGTCGGGACAGGTTAATTCACCCCTCCACTTT
>-|-|TRBJ1-6|TRBV9
CASSGLAGESPLHF
TGTGCCAGCAGCGGCCTGGCGGGGGAATCACCCCTCCACTTT
>-|-|TRBJ2-5|TRBV7-5
CVRRCNQGRQETQYF
TGTGTCAGAAGGTGTAATCAGGGGCGTCAAGAGACCCAGTACTTC
>-|once|TRBJ2-2|TRBV2
CASSQSLTGELFF
TGTGCCAGCTCACAGTCTCTTACCGGGGAGCTGTTTTTT
>-|-|TRBJ2-3|TRBV5-4
CASSPRGRGADTQYF
TGTGCCAGCAGCCCTCGCGGCAGGGGGGCAGATACGCAGTATTTT
>-|-|TRBJ1-2|TRBV6-1
CATDTNYGYTF
TGTGCCACCGACACTAACTATGGCTACACCTTC
>TRBD1|-|TRBJ1-5|TRBV11-2
CASSEDRGIQPQHF
TGTGCCAGCAGCGAAGACAGGGGAATCCAGCCCCAGCATTTT
>-|few|TRBJ1-1|TRBV18
CATSLTGRGTEAFF
TGTGCCACCTCACTCACAGGGCGAGGCACTGAAGCTTTCTTT
>TRBD1|-|TRBJ1-2|TRBV28
CASSRDRELAGYTF
TGTGCCAGCAGTCGCGACAGGGAGCTTGCTGGCTACACCTTC
>TRBD1|-|TRBJ1-3|TRBV9
CASSPGQGAANF
TGTGCCAGCAGTCCTGGACAGGGGGCCGCTAATTTT
>-|-|TRBJ2-2|TRBV4-1
CASSQGPGGTGELFF
TGCGCCAGCAGCCAAGGCCCCGGGGGCACCGGGGAGCTGTTTTTT
>TRBD1|-|TRBJ1-3|TRBV7-3
CASSLGLQGAGNTIYF
TGTGCCAGCAGCTTAGGCCTACAGGGGGCTGGAAACACCATATATTTT